A single sample gave rise to the 30 T cell receptor beta chains below, sequenced in a study of long-term antiretroviral therapy in people with HIV. Sequencing used immunoSEQ v3.0 at survey level. Sequenced by immunoSEQ multiplex PCR; TCRdb stores in-frame clones only, minus some. The table lists roughly 28,000 clones, approximately 81% of them singletons. The sample was unsorted PBMCs, taken 3 years after starting antiretroviral therapy. Source of these receptors: a middle-aged man with HIV.

This chain connects TRBV5-1 to TRBJ1-1; TRBD1 is a possible D gene (5 bases). Germline values: CDR1 SGHRS, CDR2 YFSETQ. The CDR3 runs to 13 residues. V was pared by 5 bases and J by 2 bases, with 10 bases between. This CDR3 is CASRDTGNTEAFF. The DNA of the CDR3 is TGCGCCAGCAGGGATACAGGAAACACTGAAGCTTTCTTT.

This clone was detected a few times. The genes are TRBV7-5 and TRBJ2-7. TRBV7-5 is annotated as a pseudogene. The CDR3 has 11 amino acids. The CDR3 protein is CVRSLEVEQYF. In DNA form, the CDR3 reads TGTGTCAGAAGCTTAGAGGTAGAGCAGTACTTC.

This clone occurred a few times. The gene calls are TRBV4-1 and TRBJ2-7, with D unclear. V dropped 0 bases and J dropped 7 bases, with 10 bases sitting between them. The CDR3 extends over 13 amino acids. The V gene's germline CDR1 is MGHRA and CDR2 YSYEKL. CDR3: CASSQDPAWEQYF. CDR3 bases: TGCGCCAGCAGCCAAGATCCGGCTTGGGAGCAGTACTTC.

V is TRBV7-9 and J is TRBJ2-3; D not resolved. Trimming removed 4 bases from V and 6 bases from J, with 14 bases in between. Germline CDR1 SEHNR, CDR2 FQNEAQ (reference sequence). The length of the CDR3 is 14 residues. In DNA form, the CDR3 reads TGTGCCAGCAGCTACCACACGGACGGCGATACGCAGTATTTT. It specifies CASSYHTDGDTQYF.

The CDR3 protein is CASSAGVAGSGELFF. The CDR3 nucleotides are TGTGCCAGCAGCGCCGGAGTAGCGGGGTCGGGGGAGCTGTTTTTT. This rearrangement joins TRBV9 to TRBJ2-2; TRBD2 matches at 8 bases. The ends lost 3 bases at V and 8 bases at J; junction bases unmatched: 9. This CDR3 is built from 15 residues. CDR1 is SGDLS, CDR2 YYNGEE, per germline.

This chain connects TRBV19 to TRBJ1-5; 7 nucleotides agree with TRBD1. Germline CDR1 reads LNHDA; CDR2 reads SQIVND (reference sequence). The CDR3 is 16 residues long. J gave up 7 bases and V 3 bases, and 12 bases lay outside the gene matches. As DNA, the CDR3 is TGTGCCAGTAGTATTCATCCGACAGGGACGGGGCAGCCCCAGCATTTT. Residues: CASSIHPTGTGQPQHF.

V and J are TRBV7-9 and TRBJ1-5; unclear D gene. The V gene lost 3 bases and the J gene lost 4 bases, with 10 bases spanning the gap. Germline V gene data show CDR1 as SEHNR and CDR2 as FQNEAQ (reference sequence). The CDR3 consists of 14 residues. The CDR3 loop reads CASSFDSGNQPQHF. The CDR3 DNA reads as TGTGCCAGCAGCTTCGATTCGGGTAATCAGCCCCAGCATTTT.

This chain uses TRBV6-6 with TRBJ2-5, with a weak D call TRBD2 (5 bases). Germline-derived CDR1 and CDR2 are MNHNY and SVGAGI (reference sequence). The CDR3 loop spans 13 amino acids. V gave up 2 bases and J gave up 7 bases, with 11 bases separating them. The CDR3 coding sequence is TGTGCCAGCAGTTACGACCGGACTGCGACCCAGTACTTC. Translating it yields CASSYDRTATQYF.

The rearrangement uses TRBV4-3 and TRBJ2-7, with a tentative D call TRBD2 (6 bases). Germline lookup yields CDR1 LGHNA and CDR2 YSLEER. This CDR3 comprises 14 residues. Between the trimmed V and J ends, which lost 4 bases and 5 bases, there was a span of 15 bases. CDR3 sequence (DNA): TGCGCCAGCAGCCCCGGTTTGCTAGCGAACGAGCAGTACTTC. Protein sequence: CASSPGLLANEQYF.

A single count supports this clone. The J gene is TRBJ2-2, the V gene TRBV7-3; possibly TRBD2 for D (5 bases). The CDR3 length is 14 residues. V lost 5 bases, J lost 0 bases, and 7 bases lay in between. In germline, CDR1 is SGHTA, CDR2 FQGTGA. CDR3 sequence reads: CASSGGSNTGELFF. CDR3 bases: TGTGCCAGCAGCGGAGGCTCGAACACCGGGGAGCTGTTTTTT.

This clone was observed a handful of times. The rearrangement links TRBV5-1 to TRBJ2-2; possible D gene TRBD2, 6 bases. This CDR3 is built from 15 residues. V lost 4 bases to trimming and J lost 1 base, with 11 bases between them. Germline CDR1 SGHRS, CDR2 YFSETQ. The CDR3 sequence: CASSREEVNTGELFF. CDR3 DNA: TGCGCCAGCAGCAGGGAGGAAGTGAACACCGGGGAGCTGTTTTTT.

The chain combines TRBV5-1 with TRBJ2-5; D unclear. The CDR3 sequence is 15 residues long. V was clipped by 6 bases and J by 2 bases, with 17 bases between them. Germline V CDR1 and CDR2: SGHRS, YFSETQ. The CDR3 sequence: CASNSDLASQETQYF. The CDR3 DNA is TGCGCCAGCAATTCGGATTTGGCTAGTCAAGAGACCCAGTACTTC.

The V and J genes are TRBV9 and TRBJ1-2; 7 bases are a match to TRBD1. The germline CDR1 and CDR2 sequences are SGDLS and YYNGEE. J gave up 6 bases and V 4 bases, and 6 bases lay outside the gene matches. The CDR3 spans 13 residues. The CDR3 sequence is CASSPAGGDGYTF. CDR3 DNA: TGTGCCAGCAGCCCCGCAGGGGGAGATGGCTACACCTTC.

V usage is TRBV2 and J usage is TRBJ2-3; 7 bases match TRBD2. Germline V gene data show CDR1 as SNHLY and CDR2 as FYNNEI. J lost 2 bases, V lost 3 bases, and 5 bases had no gene match. CDR3 length: 15 residues. In DNA, the CDR3 is TGTGCCAGCAGTGAGGTCCGGGGGGTCACAGATACGCAGTATTTT. Translation gives CASSEVRGVTDTQYF.

The chain carries TRBV15 and TRBJ2-3; TRBD2 agrees at 7 bases. The germline gives CDR1 LNHNV, CDR2 YYDKDF (reference sequence). The CDR3 extends over 14 amino acids. With V trimmed by 3 bases and J by 8 bases, 8 bases remained unmatched. The CDR3 sequence is CATSSPTSSGTQYF. The CDR3 nucleotides are TGTGCCACCAGCAGTCCGACTAGCTCGGGTACGCAGTATTTT. Complete variable domain (other parts from reference TRBV15 and TRBJ2-3): DAMVIQNPRYQVTQFGKPVTLSCSQTLNHNVMYWYQQKSSQAPKLLFHYYDKDFNNEADTPDNFQSRRPNTSFCFLDIRSPGLGDTAMYLCATSSPTSSGTQYFGPGTRLTVL.

V and J are TRBV7-9 and TRBJ2-3, with unresolved D. CDR3 length: 13 amino acids. CDR1 SEHNR and CDR2 FQNEAQ come from the germline V gene (reference sequence). The V gene lost 1 base and the J gene lost 4 bases, with 6 bases spanning the gap. In DNA form, the CDR3 reads TGTGCCAGCAGCTTAGAACGGCCAGATACGCAGTATTTT. It codes for CASSLERPDTQYF. Looking up the rest from reference TRBV7-9 and TRBJ2-3 gives the full variable domain: DTGVSQNPRHKITKRGQNVTFRCDPISEHNRLYWYRQTLGQGPEFLTYFQNEAQLEKSRLLSDRFSAERPKGSFSTLEIQRTEQGDSAMYLCASSLERPDTQYFGPGTRLTVL.

V gene TRBV19 combines with J gene TRBJ2-1; 12 bases line up with TRBD2. CDR3 length: 13 residues. CDR1 LNHDA and CDR2 SQIVND come from the germline V gene (reference sequence). J was trimmed by 9 bases and V by 5 bases; bases with no gene match: 2. The CDR3 spells CASSPTSGGEQFF. The CDR3 nucleotides read TGTGCCAGTAGTCCGACTAGCGGGGGTGAGCAGTTCTTC.

The J gene is TRBJ2-7, the V gene TRBV29-1; TRBD1 aligns across 8 bases. The CDR3 has 13 amino acids. J lost 6 bases, V lost 4 bases, and 8 bases had no gene match. Germline loops: CDR1 SQVTM, CDR2 ANQGSEA. The chain's CDR3 is CSVGTGSGREQYF. The DNA for the CDR3 is TGCAGCGTTGGGACAGGGTCAGGACGCGAGCAGTACTTC.

The rearrangement uses TRBV7-9 and TRBJ2-3; D is possibly TRBD1 (5 bases). Trimming took off 4 bases at V and 2 bases at J, with 13 bases between the two ends. The CDR3 contains 15 residues. Looked up from germline, CDR1 is SEHNR and CDR2 is FQNEAQ (reference sequence). The CDR3 DNA reads as TGTGCCAGCAGCTCTGGTGGGGCACTCACAGATACGCAGTATTTT. This gives the protein CASSSGGALTDTQYF.

The chain links TRBV11-2 to TRBJ2-2, with D possibly TRBD2 on 7 matching bases. This CDR3 contains 13 residues. Trimming left V 7 bases short and J 11 bases short, with 17 bases between. The V gene's germline CDR1 is SGHAT and CDR2 FQNNGV. The CDR3: CASKRAGAPELFF. CDR3 sequence (DNA): TGTGCCAGCAAGAGGGCGGGGGCCCCCGAGCTGTTTTTT.

This chain uses TRBV27 with TRBJ1-5; D unresolved. Germline CDR1 MNHEY, CDR2 SMNVEV (reference sequence). Trimming left V 4 bases short and J 1 base short, with 5 bases between. The CDR3 length is 13 residues. CDR3 sequence reads: CASSWESNQPQHF. CDR3 bases: TGTGCCAGCAGTTGGGAAAGCAATCAGCCCCAGCATTTT.

The V gene is TRBV7-9, the J gene TRBJ2-7; D may be TRBD2 (6 bases). CDR1 and CDR2 from the germline V gene are SEHNR and FQNEAQ (reference sequence). The V and J ends lost 5 bases and 3 bases respectively, with 20 bases between them. The CDR3 covers 16 residues. Here the CDR3 reads CASSPLGEATFYEQYF. In DNA form, the CDR3 reads TGTGCCAGCAGCCCTCTAGGGGAGGCTACATTCTACGAGCAGTACTTC. The full variable domain, completed using reference TRBV7-9 and TRBJ2-7, is DTGVSQNPRHKITKRGQNVTFRCDPISEHNRLYWYRQTLGQGPEFLTYFQNEAQLEKSRLLSDRFSAERPKGSFSTLEIQRTEQGDSAMYLCASSPLGEATFYEQYFGPGTRLTVT.

The genes are TRBV4-1 and TRBJ2-7; TRBD1 agrees at 7 bases. The ends lost 5 bases at V and 3 bases at J; junction bases unmatched: 7. The CDR3 is 14 residues long. Germline V gene sequence: CDR1 MGHRA, CDR2 YSYEKL. The chain's CDR3 is CASSFRDRLYEQYF. The DNA for the CDR3 is TGCGCCAGCAGCTTCCGGGACAGACTCTACGAGCAGTACTTC.

The V call is TRBV2, the J call TRBJ1-4; D is unresolved. Germline values: CDR1 SNHLY, CDR2 FYNNEI. V was trimmed by 5 bases and J by 7 bases, leaving 11 bases between them. The length of the CDR3 is 13 residues. The CDR3 region is CASSFLGSEKLFF. CDR3 in DNA: TGTGCCAGCAGTTTTCTCGGCAGTGAAAAACTGTTTTTT.

This chain connects TRBV30 to TRBJ2-2, with 9 bases aligning to TRBD2. The trim removed 4 bases at V and 1 base at J, leaving 7 bases unmatched. The CDR3 has 16 residues. Looked up from germline, CDR1 is GTSNPN and CDR2 is SVGIG (reference sequence). CDR3 coding DNA: TGTGCCTGGAAGGTCCCACTAGCGGGGAACACCGGGGAGCTGTTTTTT. Its translation is CAWKVPLAGNTGELFF.

This clone was counted a few times. The chain couples TRBV14 to TRBJ1-4, with unresolved D. CDR1 SGHDN and CDR2 FVKESK come from the germline V gene. Deletions cut 5 bases from V and 2 bases from J, with 15 bases between. The CDR3 totals 16 residues. This chain's CDR3 is CASSKTMTPTNEKLFF. CDR3 DNA sequence: TGTGCCAGCAGCAAGACAATGACACCCACTAATGAAAAACTGTTTTTT.

V gene TRBV10-2 combines with J gene TRBJ1-5; D gene unclear. This CDR3 contains 15 residues. Germline CDR1 and CDR2: WSHSY and SAAADI. The V and J ends lost 2 bases and 11 bases respectively, with 19 bases between them. CDR3 in amino acids: CASSESSSAGRSQHF. The CDR3 nucleotides read TGCGCCAGCAGTGAGAGTTCGTCCGCGGGTAGGTCCCAGCATTTT.

The chain is built from TRBV11-2 and TRBJ2-3, with TRBD2 matching over 9 bases. CDR1 and CDR2 from the germline V gene are SGHAT and FQNNGV. V lost 1 base to trimming and J lost 2 bases; unmatched junction nucleotides: 4. The CDR3 runs 16 residues. CDR3 in DNA: TGTGCCAGCAGCTTAGGGGCGGGGGGGCCCACAGATACGCAGTATTTT. It yields the protein CASSLGAGGPTDTQYF.

The J gene is TRBJ2-7, the V gene TRBV10-2; D remains ambiguous. V was pared by 3 bases and J by 0 bases, with 9 bases between. The CDR3 runs to 14 residues. Germline CDR1 reads WSHSY; CDR2 reads SAAADI. The chain's CDR3 is CASSDIGNSYEQYF. For the CDR3, the DNA is TGCGCCAGCAGTGATATTGGGAACTCCTACGAGCAGTACTTC.

This chain uses TRBV9 with TRBJ1-3; 8 positions agree with TRBD1. V lost 0 bases, J lost 2 bases, and 1 base stayed unmatched. The CDR3 sequence is 15 residues long. The germline CDR1 and CDR2 sequences are SGDLS and YYNGEE. CDR3 sequence: CASSVEDRAGNTIYF. The CDR3 DNA sequence: TGTGCCAGCAGCGTAGAGGACAGGGCTGGAAACACCATATATTTT.